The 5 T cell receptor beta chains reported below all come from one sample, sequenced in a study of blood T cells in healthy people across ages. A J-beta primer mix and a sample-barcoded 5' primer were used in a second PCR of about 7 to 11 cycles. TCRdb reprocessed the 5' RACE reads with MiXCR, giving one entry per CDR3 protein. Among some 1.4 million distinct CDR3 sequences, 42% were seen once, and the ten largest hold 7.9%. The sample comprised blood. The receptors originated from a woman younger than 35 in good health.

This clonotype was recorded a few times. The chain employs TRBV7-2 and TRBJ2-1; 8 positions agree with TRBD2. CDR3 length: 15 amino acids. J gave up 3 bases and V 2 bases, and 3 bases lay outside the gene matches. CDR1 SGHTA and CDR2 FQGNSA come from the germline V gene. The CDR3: CASSLMREDYNEQFF. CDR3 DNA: TGTGCCAGCAGCTTAATGCGGGAGGACTACAATGAGCAGTTCTTC.

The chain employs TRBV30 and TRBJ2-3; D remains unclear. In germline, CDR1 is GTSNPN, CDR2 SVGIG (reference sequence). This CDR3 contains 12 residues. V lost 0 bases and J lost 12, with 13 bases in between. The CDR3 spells CAWSVLGSQQYF. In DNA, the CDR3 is TGTGCCTGGAGTGTTCTAGGATCCCAACAGTATTTT.

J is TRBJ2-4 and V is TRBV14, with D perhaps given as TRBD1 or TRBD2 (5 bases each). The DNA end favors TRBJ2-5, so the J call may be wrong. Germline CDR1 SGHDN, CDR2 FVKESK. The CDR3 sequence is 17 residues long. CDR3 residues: CASSQVDGRDGPQTQYF. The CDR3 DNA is TGTGCCAGCAGCCAAGTGGACGGTAGGGACGGTCCCCAGACCCAGTACTTC.

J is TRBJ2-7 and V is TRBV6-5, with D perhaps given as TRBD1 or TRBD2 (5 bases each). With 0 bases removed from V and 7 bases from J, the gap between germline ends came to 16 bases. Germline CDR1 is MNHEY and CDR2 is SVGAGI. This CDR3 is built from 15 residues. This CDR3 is CASSYSASPGGEQYF. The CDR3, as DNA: TGTGCCAGCAGTTACTCGGCTAGCCCTGGGGGTGAGCAGTACTTC.

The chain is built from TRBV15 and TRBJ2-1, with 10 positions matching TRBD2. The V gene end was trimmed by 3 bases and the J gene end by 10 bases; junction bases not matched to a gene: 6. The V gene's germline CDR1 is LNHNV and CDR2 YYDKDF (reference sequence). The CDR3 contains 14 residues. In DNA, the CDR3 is TGTGCCACCAGCAGGCTAGCGGGAGTTGACGAGCAGTTCTTC. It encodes CATSRLAGVDEQFF.